This TCR beta chain originates from a study of cytomegalovirus exposure and HLA in healthy donors. Comment on this clone: A junction boundary mismatches the germline segment, possibly from a read error.

Germline lookup yields CDR1 KGHSH and CDR2 LQKENI. This CDR3 is built from 14 residues. The PCR contained 60 Vbeta and 13 Jbeta primers. Repertoires were generated with immunoSEQ multiplex PCR, while TCRdb's copy carries only in-frame clones and drops some. The profile covers fewer than 200,000 clones, with approximately 80% appearing a single time and roughly 0.5% taken by the ten largest. V gene TRBV18 combines with J gene TRBJ2-7, with 10 positions matching TRBD1. This TCR came from a woman aged 50 to 65 in good health and CMV-seronegative. Sequences were obtained from PBMCs. CDR3 in amino acids: CATSTGTGDYGQYF. The CDR3 DNA reads as TGTGCCACCTCTACCGGGACAGGGGATTACGGGCAGTACTTC.